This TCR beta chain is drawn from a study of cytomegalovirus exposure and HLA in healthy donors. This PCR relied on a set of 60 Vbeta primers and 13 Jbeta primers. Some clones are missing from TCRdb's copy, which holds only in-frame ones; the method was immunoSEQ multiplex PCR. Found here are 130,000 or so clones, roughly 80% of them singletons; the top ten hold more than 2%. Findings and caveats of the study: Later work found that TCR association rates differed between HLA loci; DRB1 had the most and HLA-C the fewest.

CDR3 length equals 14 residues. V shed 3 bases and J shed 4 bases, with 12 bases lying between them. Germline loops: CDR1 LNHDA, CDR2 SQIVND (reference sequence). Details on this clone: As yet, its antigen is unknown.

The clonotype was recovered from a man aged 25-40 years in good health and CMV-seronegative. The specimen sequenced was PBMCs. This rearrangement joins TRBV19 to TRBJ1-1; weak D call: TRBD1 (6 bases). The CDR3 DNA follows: TGTGCCAGTAGTATCAGGGGAATAGGCACTGAAGCTTTCTTT. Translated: CASSIRGIGTEAFF.